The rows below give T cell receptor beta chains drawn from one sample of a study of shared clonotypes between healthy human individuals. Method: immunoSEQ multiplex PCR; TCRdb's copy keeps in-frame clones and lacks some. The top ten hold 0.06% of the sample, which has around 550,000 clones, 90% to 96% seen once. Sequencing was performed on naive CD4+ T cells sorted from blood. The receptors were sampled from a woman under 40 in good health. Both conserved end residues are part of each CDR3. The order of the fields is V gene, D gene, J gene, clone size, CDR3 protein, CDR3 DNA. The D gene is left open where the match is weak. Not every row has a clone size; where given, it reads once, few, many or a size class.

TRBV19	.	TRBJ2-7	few	CASSIGQLYEQYF	TGTGCCAGTAGTATTGGACAGCTCTACGAGCAGTACTTC
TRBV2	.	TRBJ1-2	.	CASRLEGLNNYGYTF	TGTGCCAGCAGGCTTGAGGGACTTAATAACTATGGCTACACCTTC
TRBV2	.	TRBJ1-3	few	CAIRRSQGNTIYF	TGTGCCATCCGGCGATCACAAGGAAACACCATATATTTT
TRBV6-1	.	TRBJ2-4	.	CASSERTGRGLAKNIQYF	TGTGCCAGCAGTGAACGGACAGGGCGGGGGCTAGCCAAAAACATTCAGTACTTC
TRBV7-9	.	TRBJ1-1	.	CASSLDGHTEAFF	TGTGCCAGCAGCTTAGACGGCCACACTGAAGCTTTCTTT
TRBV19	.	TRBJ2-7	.	CASSLRPGYEQYF	TGTGCCAGTAGCTTGAGACCAGGCTACGAGCAGTACTTC
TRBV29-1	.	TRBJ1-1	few	CSVGGRMNTEAFF	TGCAGCGTTGGGGGACGGATGAACACTGAAGCTTTCTTT
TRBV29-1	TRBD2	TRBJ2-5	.	CSVSGLAGQETQYF	TGCAGCGTATCAGGACTAGCGGGACAAGAGACCCAGTACTTC
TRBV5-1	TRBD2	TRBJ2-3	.	CASSLEVAGDLDTQYF	TGCGCCAGCAGCTTGGAAGTAGCGGGAGATTTAGATACGCAGTATTTT
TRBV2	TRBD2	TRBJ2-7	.	CAQRTSGREWAYEQYF	TGTGCCCAAAGGACTAGCGGGAGAGAGTGGGCCTACGAGCAGTACTTC
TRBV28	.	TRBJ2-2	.	CASSSRGQANTGELFF	TGTGCCAGCAGTTCGAGGGGACAAGCGAACACCGGGGAGCTGTTTTTT
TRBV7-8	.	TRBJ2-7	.	CASSLARHGGPYEQYF	TGTGCCAGCAGCTTAGCGCGCCACGGAGGCCCATACGAGCAGTACTTC
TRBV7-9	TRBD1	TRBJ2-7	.	CASSFQPGQGGYEQYF	TGTGCCAGCAGCTTCCAACCGGGACAGGGGGGCTACGAGCAGTACTTC
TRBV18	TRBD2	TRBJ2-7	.	CASSPAGVYYEQYF	TGTGCCAGCTCACCAGCGGGAGTCTATTACGAGCAGTACTTC
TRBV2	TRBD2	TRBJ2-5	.	CASTATSGEEATQYF	TGTGCCAGCACGGCGACTAGCGGGGAGGAGGCGACCCAGTACTTC
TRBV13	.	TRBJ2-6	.	CASTLTSSGANVLTF	TGTGCCAGCACCCTGACGTCCTCTGGGGCCAACGTCCTGACTTTC
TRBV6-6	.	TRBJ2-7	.	CASSYSSLGDAYEQYF	TGTGCCAGCAGTTACTCGAGTCTGGGGGACGCCTACGAGCAGTACTTC
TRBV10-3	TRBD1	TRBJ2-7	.	CAISERGLTGRLYEQYF	TGTGCCATCAGTGAGCGAGGACTGACAGGGCGGTTGTACGAGCAGTACTTC
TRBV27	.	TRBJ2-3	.	CASSLGTLGDTQYF	TGTGCCAGCAGTTTAGGAACACTAGGGGATACGCAGTATTTT
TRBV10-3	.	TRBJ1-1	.	CAISDPSTEAFF	TGTGCCATCAGCGACCCTTCGACTGAAGCTTTCTTT
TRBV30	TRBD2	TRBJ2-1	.	CAWSDPGLAGVNEQFF	TGTGCCTGGAGCGACCCGGGACTAGCGGGAGTCAACGAGCAGTTCTTC
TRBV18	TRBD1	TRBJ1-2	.	CASSPRQGVNYGYTF	TGTGCCAGCTCACCTCGACAGGGGGTCAACTATGGCTACACCTTC